The entry below describes one TCR beta chain. Its antigen remains unidentified. This record belongs to a study of T cell repertoires in cytomegalovirus infection. Study information: It can be stated that public TCR beta signatures indicated CMV infection as well as a matching HLA type.

Regarding the study as a whole: Dominating the ex vivo response were HLA-C-restricted CMV-specific TCR beta clonotypes.

TCRdb reprocessed the reads via MiXCR and lists one record per CDR3 protein. The table shows 550,000 to 700,000 distinct CDR3 sequences, with around two fifths occurring only once. This receptor was obtained from a human donor in good health (CMV status not recorded). Some clones in this sample may be carry-over from other donors' samples. Sequencing used cultured PBMCs, obtained from culture after CMV antigen stimulation.

CDR3 amino acids: CASMRYTSGAFF. The CDR3 region has the DNA TGTGCCAGCATGAGGTACACCTCGGGGGCTTTCTTT. The chain recombines TRBV6-5 with TRBJ1-1; D gene ambiguous. Trimming stripped 7 bases from V and 11 bases from J, with 17 bases between. Germline-derived CDR1 and CDR2 are MNHEY and SVGAGI. The CDR3 is 12 amino acids.